Listed below are T cell receptor beta chains from one sample, sequenced in a study of T cell repertoires in cytomegalovirus infection. TCRdb passed the reads through MiXCR, listing each CDR3 protein once. This table holds a few hundred thousand distinct CDR3 sequences, approximately 9.5% found once. Sequenced sample: PBMCs. The origin of the receptors is a human donor in good health (CMV status not recorded). Some clones in this sample may be carry-over from other donors' samples. Each CDR3 is given with its conserved first and last residue. The D gene is left open where the match is weak. Expanded clones are given a class, and other clones once, few, many or no size at all.

abundance: few
v_gene: TRBV19
j_gene: TRBJ1-4
d_gene: .
CDR3nt: TGTGCCAGTAGTATTGGAAGGGGCATCGGTGAAAAACTGTTTTTT
CDR3aa: CASSIGRGIGEKLFF

abundance: many
v_gene: TRBV7-2
j_gene: TRBJ1-2
d_gene: .
CDR3nt: TGTGCCAGCAGCGGGTACAGGGATCTCGACTATGGCTACACCTTC
CDR3aa: CASSGYRDLDYGYTF

abundance: .
v_gene: TRBV7-2
j_gene: TRBJ1-1
d_gene: .
CDR3nt: TGTGCCAGCAGCTCCACATCATGGGAAGCTTTCTTT
CDR3aa: CASSSTSWEAFF

abundance: .
v_gene: TRBV7-2
j_gene: TRBJ2-5
d_gene: .
CDR3nt: TGTGCCAGCAGCTTAAACGGGCTCCAAGAGACCCAGTACTTC
CDR3aa: CASSLNGLQETQYF

abundance: many
v_gene: TRBV10-3
j_gene: TRBJ2-7
d_gene: TRBD2
CDR3nt: TGTGCCATCAGTGAGACAGGGACTAGCGGGGTCTCGTTAACCTACGAGCAGTACTTC
CDR3aa: CAISETGTSGVSLTYEQYF

abundance: few
v_gene: TRBV7-2
j_gene: TRBJ2-1
d_gene: TRBD2
CDR3nt: TGTGCCAGCAGCTTAGTGGGACTAGCGGGGGGGCCAGTTGAGCAGTTCTTC
CDR3aa: CASSLVGLAGGPVEQFF

abundance: few
v_gene: TRBV10-3
j_gene: TRBJ2-3
d_gene: .
CDR3nt: TGTGCCATCAGGCCGGGATCGGCCACAGATACGCAGTATTTT
CDR3aa: CAIRPGSATDTQYF

abundance: many
v_gene: TRBV7-8
j_gene: TRBJ2-7
d_gene: TRBD1
CDR3nt: TGTGCCAGCAGCTCCTCGTGGGGGACAGGGGGAGGTGAGCAGTACTTC
CDR3aa: CASSSSWGTGGGEQYF

abundance: many
v_gene: TRBV7-2
j_gene: TRBJ2-1
d_gene: TRBD1
CDR3nt: TGTGCCAGCAGCTCAAACAGGGGTGAGCAGTTCTTC
CDR3aa: CASSSNRGEQFF

abundance: few
v_gene: TRBV6-5
j_gene: TRBJ2-3
d_gene: .
CDR3nt: TGTGCCAGCAGGCGTCGACAGAGTACAGATACGCAGTATTTT
CDR3aa: CASRRRQSTDTQYF

abundance: .
v_gene: TRBV6-2/TRBV6-3
j_gene: TRBJ1-6
d_gene: TRBD1
CDR3nt: TGTGCCAGCAGTTTCGCCGGGACAGTGAATTCACCCCTCCACTTT
CDR3aa: CASSFAGTVNSPLHF

abundance: .
v_gene: TRBV7-4
j_gene: TRBJ2-3
d_gene: .
CDR3nt: TGTGCCAGCAGCTCAAGGACACTGCAGTATTTT
CDR3aa: CASSSRTLQYF

abundance: many
v_gene: TRBV19
j_gene: TRBJ2-1
d_gene: .
CDR3nt: TGTGCCAGTAGTAGAAGAGCTAGGGTCCTGGACAATGAGCAGTTCTTC
CDR3aa: CASSRRARVLDNEQFF